The T cell receptor (beta chain) under discussion was sequenced for a study of OX40 agonist ivuxolimab in advanced cancers. Study-level information: As their treatment, patients were administered ivuxolimab, an agonistic anti-OX40 (CD134) antibody. The study's findings and limits: Among T cells, CD8+ cells averaged more expanded clones than CD4+ cells. Doses of 0.1 to 3.0 mg/kg were accompanied by clonal expansion of CD4+ and CD8+ blood T cells by week 6.

This table comes from immunoSEQ multiplex PCR, and its TCRdb copy is limited to in-frame clones, with some not included. The repertoire includes about 67,000 clones, about 88% of them detected once, and over 0.25% sits in the top ten. The CDR3 loop spans 14 amino acids. Per the germline V gene, CDR1 is MNHEY and CDR2 is SMNVEV (reference sequence). V gave up 5 bases and J gave up 7 bases, with 15 bases separating them. Notes on this clone: No antigen is known for it.

This chain links TRBV27 with TRBJ1-5; TRBD1 is a possible D gene (5 bases). The receptor was isolated from an adult with an advanced solid tumor such as melanoma, head and neck, liver or kidney cancer. The material sequenced was CD4+ or CD8+ T cells sorted from blood, taken in a trial of the OX40 agonist ivuxolimab. In nucleotides, the CDR3 is TGTGCCAGCAGTCTTCAGGGTATGGGCCAGCCCCAGCATTTT. This codes for CASSLQGMGQPQHF.